These 3 T cell receptor beta chains originate from one sample sequenced in a study of shared clonotypes between healthy human individuals. Assay used: immunoSEQ multiplex PCR; TCRdb lists only in-frame clones, some missing. This table holds 2 million or so clones, 90% to 95% found once. Sequenced sample: naive CD4+ T cells sorted from blood. As to subset: CD45RA+ positively selected. The source is a man aged 18 to 29 in good health.

V usage is TRBV7-3 and J usage is TRBJ1-1; possible D gene TRBD1, 6 bases. Germline V gives CDR1 SGHTA, CDR2 FQGTGA. There are 13 residues in the CDR3. V was clipped by 5 bases and J by 5 bases, with 12 bases between them. The chain's CDR3 is CASSATQGTEAFF. The CDR3 DNA is TGTGCCAGCAGCGCAACACAGGGTACTGAAGCTTTCTTT.

CDR3 amino acids: CASSFNGGANTQYF. DNA of the CDR3: TGTGCCAGCAGTTTTAACGGGGGGGCAAATACGCAGTATTTT. The chain uses TRBV27 and TRBJ2-3, with 8 positions matching TRBD2. The CDR3 is 14 residues long. Germline V gene lookup returns CDR1 MNHEY and CDR2 SMNVEV (reference sequence). The junction had 6 bases not matched to a gene; V was cut back by 3 bases and J by 7 bases.

This clone was detected once. The chain uses TRBV4-3 and TRBJ2-6; no clear D. V was pared by 1 base and J by 1 base, with 5 bases between. CDR1 and CDR2 (germline): LGHNA, YSLEER. This CDR3 has 15 amino acids. CDR3 amino acids: CASSQVKSGANVLTF. In DNA form, the CDR3 reads TGCGCCAGCAGCCAAGTAAAATCTGGGGCCAACGTCCTGACTTTC.